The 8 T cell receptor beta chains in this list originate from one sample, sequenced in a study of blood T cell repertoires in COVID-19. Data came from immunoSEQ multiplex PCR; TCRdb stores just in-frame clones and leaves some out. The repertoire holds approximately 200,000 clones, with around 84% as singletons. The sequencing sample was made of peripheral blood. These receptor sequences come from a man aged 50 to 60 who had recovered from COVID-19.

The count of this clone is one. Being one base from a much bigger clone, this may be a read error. The CDR3 nucleotides are TGTGCCAGCAGCTGGGGACAGGGGGGCAATCAGCCCCAGCATTTT. It translates to CASSWGQGGNQPQHF. The J gene is TRBJ1-5, the V gene TRBV5-8; 11 bases are shared with TRBD1. The CDR3 is made up of 15 amino acids. The V and J ends lost 3 bases and 2 bases, in that order; junction bases with no gene match: 1. Germline-derived CDR1 and CDR2 are SGHTS and YDEGEE.

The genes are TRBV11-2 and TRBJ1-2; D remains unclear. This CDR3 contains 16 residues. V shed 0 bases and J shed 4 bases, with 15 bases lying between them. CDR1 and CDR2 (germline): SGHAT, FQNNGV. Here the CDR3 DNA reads TGTGCCAGCAGCTTAGATCGTTCAGCGGTCCTCTATGGCTACACCTTC. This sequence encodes CASSLDRSAVLYGYTF.

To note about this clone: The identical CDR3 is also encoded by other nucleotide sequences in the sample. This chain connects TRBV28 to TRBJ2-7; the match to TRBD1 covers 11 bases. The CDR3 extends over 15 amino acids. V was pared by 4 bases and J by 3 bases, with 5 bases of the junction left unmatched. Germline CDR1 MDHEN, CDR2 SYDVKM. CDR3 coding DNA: TGTGCCAGCAGTTCATCCGGGACAGGGGGCTACGAGCAGTACTTC. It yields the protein CASSSSGTGGYEQYF.

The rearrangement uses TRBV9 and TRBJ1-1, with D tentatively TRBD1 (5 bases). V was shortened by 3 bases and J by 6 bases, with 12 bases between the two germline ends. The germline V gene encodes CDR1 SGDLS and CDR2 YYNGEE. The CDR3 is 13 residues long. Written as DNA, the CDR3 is TGTGCCAGCAGCGCCGGGGGAGGTGCTGAAGCTTTCTTT. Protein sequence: CASSAGGGAEAFF.

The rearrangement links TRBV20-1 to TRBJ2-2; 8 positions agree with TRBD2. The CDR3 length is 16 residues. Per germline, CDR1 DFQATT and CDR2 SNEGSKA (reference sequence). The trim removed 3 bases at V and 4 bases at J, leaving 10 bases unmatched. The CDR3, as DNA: TGCAGTGCTAGTATTAGCGGGATAGGTTTCACCGGGGAGCTGTTTTTT. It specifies CSASISGIGFTGELFF.

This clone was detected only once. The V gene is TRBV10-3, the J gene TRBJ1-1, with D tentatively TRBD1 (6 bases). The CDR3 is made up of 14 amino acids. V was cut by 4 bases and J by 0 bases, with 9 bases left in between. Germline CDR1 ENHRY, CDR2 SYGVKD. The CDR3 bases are TGTGCCATCAGTGCTCAGGGGTTGAACACTGAAGCTTTCTTT. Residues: CAISAQGLNTEAFF.

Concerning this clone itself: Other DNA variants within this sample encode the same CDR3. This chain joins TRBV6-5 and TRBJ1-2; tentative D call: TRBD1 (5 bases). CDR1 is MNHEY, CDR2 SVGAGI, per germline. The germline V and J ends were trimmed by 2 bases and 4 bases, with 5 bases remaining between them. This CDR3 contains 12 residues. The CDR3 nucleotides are TGTGCCAGCAGTTACAGGGGCTATGGCTACACCTTC. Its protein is CASSYRGYGYTF.

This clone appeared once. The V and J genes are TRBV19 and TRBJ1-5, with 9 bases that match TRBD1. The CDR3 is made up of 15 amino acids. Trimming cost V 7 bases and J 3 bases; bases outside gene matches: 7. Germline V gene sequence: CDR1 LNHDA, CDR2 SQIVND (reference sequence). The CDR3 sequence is CASTTDRGDNQPQHF. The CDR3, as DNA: TGTGCCAGTACCACGGACAGGGGTGACAATCAGCCCCAGCATTTT.